Each of the 19 T cell receptor delta chains below was sequenced from the same sample in a study of γδ T cells in repeated Plasmodium falciparum infection. Bulk repertoires came from Vgamma9/Vdelta2+ or Vdelta2-negative gammadelta T cells flow-sorted from PBMC. TCRdb reanalysed the multiplex PCR reads via CATT. The repertoire consists of around 52,000 delta-chain clones, with approximately 1.5% occurring once and the leading ten covering 14% to 15%. What was sequenced was gamma-delta T cells from blood. The receptors shown here come from a pool of human donors (malaria-infected and uninfected, not separated).

About this clone: The translation of this DNA and the TCRdb protein of a much larger clone differ at residue 15, probably owing to a read error; the protein shown here is translated from the DNA. The V gene is TRDV2, the J gene TRDJ1; TRDD3 is a possible D gene (6 bases). TCRdb lists no J gene, so it was determined here by aligning the DNA to germline. Germline values: CDR1 GEAIGNYY, CDR2 EKD. This CDR3 comprises 20 residues. Between the trimmed V and J ends, which lost 3 bases and 4 bases, there was a span of 32 bases. CDR3 DNA: TGTGCCTGTGACCCGGCCTTCGTACCATTTCATTGGGGGCTCATCGATAAACTCATCTTT. Translated: CACDPAFVPFHWGLIDKLIF.

This clone was counted ten times or more. A single base is all that separates this from a far larger clone, so a read error is likely. Other DNA sequences of this sample code for an identical CDR3. V and J are TRDV1 and TRDJ1, with 8 bases matching TRDD3. The CDR3 has 20 amino acids. Germline V CDR1 and CDR2: TSWWSYY, QGS. The trim removed 3 bases at V and 0 bases at J, leaving 18 bases unmatched. The CDR3 region is CALGELLWGTSLKYTDKLIF. The CDR3 DNA follows: TGTGCTCTTGGGGAGTTACTCTGGGGGACGAGTTTGAAGTACACCGATAAACTCATCTTT.

This clone was detected a few times. The protein in TCRdb stems from a much larger clone and differs at residue 17 from this DNA's translation, likely a read error; here the protein is translated from the DNA. This chain links TRDV2 with TRDJ1; 13 bases are a match to TRDD3. CDR3 length: 23 residues. CDR1 is GEAIGNYY and CDR2 is EKD in the germline V gene. The CDR3 is CACDTEFSKLGDTRQTSTDKLIF. In DNA, the CDR3 is TGTGCATGTGACACCGAGTTCTCCAAACTGGGGGATACGCGCCAAACGTCCACCGATAAACTCATCTTT.

As regards this clone: A far larger clone is only one base removed, so a read error is likely. The same CDR3 is also encoded by other DNA sequences in this sample. The chain carries TRDV1 and TRDJ1; TRDD3 matches at 10 bases. The length of the CDR3 is 21 residues. The germline CDR1 and CDR2 sequences are TSWWSYY and QGS. J lost 4 bases, V lost 4 bases, and 24 bases had no gene match. CDR3 loop: CALGVSFFFLQGGYANDKLIF. In DNA form, the CDR3 reads TGTGCTCTTGGGGTTTCCTTCTTCTTCCTACAAGGGGGATACGCGAACGATAAACTCATCTTT.

This clone was counted between two and nine times. J gene calling gave no result, while the V gene is TRDV1; the table calls TRDD3, which could not be checked here. The germline CDR1 and CDR2 sequences are TSWWSYY and QGS. The CDR3 consists of 12 residues. The CDR3 nucleotides are TGTGCTCTTGGGGAACCTCGGGGGATACTAACGTTC. Protein product: CALGEPRGILTF.

This clone has ten or more counts. This DNA's translation differs at residue 12 from TCRdb's protein, which comes from a much larger clone; a read error is likely, and the protein shown is translated from the DNA. The chain carries TRDV1 and TRDJ1; the match to TRDD3 covers 9 bases. Germline CDR1 is TSWWSYY and CDR2 is QGS. This CDR3 is 18 amino acids long. Unmatched junction bases numbered 18, after V lost 3 bases and J lost 7 bases. The CDR3 reads CALGEPLRTGGPGGKLIF. The CDR3 coding sequence is TGTGCTCTTGGGGAGCCACTACGTACTGGGGGACCGGGCGGTAAACTCATCTTT.

In regard to this clone: TCRdb's entry gives the protein of a much larger clone, which mismatches this DNA's translation at residue 2, likely from a read error; the protein reported here is translated from the DNA. V usage is TRDV1 and J usage is TRDJ1; TRDD3 matches at 13 bases. Germline V gene data show CDR1 as TSWWSYY and CDR2 as QGS. The CDR3 sequence is 19 residues long. The CDR3 loop is CSLGELGEYWGIRTDKLIF. CDR3 nucleotide sequence: TGTTCTCTTGGGGAACTTGGGGAGTACTGGGGGATACGGACCGATAAACTCATCTTT.

This clone was counted many times. The protein given by TCRdb reflects a much larger clone and differs at residue 12 from this DNA's translation, likely from a read error; the protein shown is the DNA's translation. The V and J genes are TRDV1 and TRDJ1, with D maybe TRDD3 (5 bases). V was cut by 0 bases and J by 0 bases, with 26 bases left in between. The CDR3 is 21 residues long. Germline V gene lookup returns CDR1 TSWWSYY and CDR2 QGS. CDR3 in amino acids: CALGELAVAGSPRWYTDKLIF. CDR3 DNA: TGTGCTCTTGGGGAACTAGCGGTGGCGGGATCCCCAAGATGGTACACCGATAAACTCATCTTT.

This clone was picked up many times. This chain links TRDV1 with TRDJ1, with 8 bases identical to TRDD2. V was clipped by 5 bases and J by 0 bases; unmatched bases: 29. The CDR3 consists of 23 residues. Germline V gene sequence: CDR1 TSWWSYY, CDR2 QGS. Written as DNA, the CDR3 is TGTGCTCTTGGGAAATGGCTTCCTACGTTCTCCTTGGGTCCAAGACCGTACACCGATAAACTCATCTTT. It translates to CALGKWLPTFSLGPRPYTDKLIF.

This clone has more than one count but fewer than ten. The TCRdb protein comes from a much larger clone and disagrees with this DNA's translation at residue 4, likely due to a read error; the protein given here is derived from the DNA. This chain connects TRDV1 to TRDJ1; 9 positions match TRDD3. The germline CDR1 and CDR2 sequences are TSWWSYY and QGS. This CDR3 comprises 21 residues. The V segment lost 7 bases and the J segment 4 bases; nucleotides outside the gene matches: 28. This CDR3 is CALEDPSSSWDWGRRNDKLIF. The CDR3 bases are TGTGCTCTTGAGGACCCTTCTTCCTCCTGGGACTGGGGGAGAAGAAACGATAAACTCATCTTT.

This clone has a count of ten or more. This DNA's translation and the protein TCRdb lists, from a much larger clone, do not match at residue 10, likely due to a read error; the protein shown is translated from the DNA. The chain combines TRDV1 with TRDJ1, with TRDD3 identical over 9 bases. With V trimmed by 0 bases and J by 0 bases, 23 bases remained unmatched. The CDR3 contains 23 residues. Germline V gives CDR1 TSWWSYY, CDR2 QGS. In DNA, the CDR3 is TGTGCTCTTGGGGAACTCAGCCTTCCCGGGTACTGGGGGAGGGGTTGGGACACCGATAAACTCATCTTT. Residues: CALGELSLPGYWGRGWDTDKLIF.

As concerns this clone: TCRdb records a much larger clone's protein for this DNA, with a difference at residue 3 that likely arises from a read error; the protein given is the translation of the DNA. The chain links TRAV38-2/DV8 to TRDJ1; D is possibly TRDD3 (7 bases). Here the J gene came from matching the DNA to germline, since TCRdb omits it. Per the germline V gene, CDR1 is TSESDYY and CDR2 is QEAYKQQN. This CDR3 comprises 23 residues. The CDR3 DNA reads TGTGCTTGTAGGAGCGCGTCTCCTACGGACTACGGCCCCTGGGGGCCACTGACCGATAAACTCATCTTT. It is translated as CACRSASPTDYGPWGPLTDKLIF.

In this sample, this clone turned up a few times. This likely reflects a read error, since a far larger clone is one base away. This CDR3 is also generated by other DNA sequences in the sample. The chain combines TRDV1 with TRDJ1; 9 bases are a match to TRDD3. No J gene is reported in TCRdb; it was inferred here by comparing the DNA with germline. The germline V gene has CDR1 TSWWSYY and CDR2 QGS. The CDR3 is 21 amino acids. The CDR3 sequence: CALGLPFLPAGLGDRNRGLIF. The CDR3 DNA sequence: TGTGCCCTTGGGCTCCCGTTCCTACCGGCAGGTCTGGGGGATCGTAATCGGGGACTCATCTTT.

This clone was observed many times. This likely stems from a read error, as it lies one base from a far larger clone. The sample contains more than one DNA sequence encoding this CDR3. This CDR3 reads CALGDSPTTEPQPRTGGLPTDKLIF. The CDR3 coding sequence is TGTGCTCTTGGGGACTCTCCTACAACGGAACCCCAACCCCGTACTGGGGGATTACCAACCGACAAACTCATCTTT. V usage is TRDV1 and J usage is TRDJ1, with 10 bases matching TRDD3. Because TCRdb records no J gene, it was assigned here through a match of the DNA to germline. The CDR3 loop spans 25 amino acids. Germline CDR1 is TSWWSYY and CDR2 is QGS.

Remarks on this clone: The mismatch at residue 5 between this DNA's translation and the TCRdb protein of a much larger clone likely reflects a read error; the protein shown is translated from the DNA. The chain uses TRDV1 and TRDJ1; no reliable D call. The CDR3 has 14 amino acids. CDR1 and CDR2 (germline): TSWWSYY, QGS. Deletions cut 4 bases from V and 0 bases from J, with 9 bases between. The CDR3 sequence is CALGGPVYTDKLIF. The CDR3 DNA sequence: TGTGCTCTTGGGGGACCTGTGTACACCGATAAACTCATCTTT.

Worth noting for this clone: The translation of this DNA and the TCRdb protein of a much larger clone differ at residues 6 and 18, probably owing to a read error; the protein shown here is translated from the DNA. The V gene corresponds to TRDV1; no J gene was called; the DNA was not used to check the table's D call, TRDD3. CDR3 length equals 21 residues. CDR1 is TSWWSYY, CDR2 QGS, per germline. The CDR3: CALGEWPFFPLLLGDTDNLIF. In DNA form, the CDR3 reads TGTGCTCTTGGGGAATGGCCCTTTTTCCCACTTTTACTGGGGGACACCGATAATCTCATCTTT.

This clone was counted many times. The amino acid sequence in TCRdb belongs to a much larger clone and departs from this DNA's translation at residue 6, likely a sequencing read error; the sequence shown is translated from the DNA. The chain joins TRDV2 to TRDJ1, with 12 bases lining up with TRDD3. V gave up 3 bases and J gave up 9 bases; unmatched junction bases: 10. CDR1 and CDR2 (germline): GEAIGNYY, EKD. CDR3 length: 15 amino acids. The CDR3 spells CACDDPLGDTTELIF. DNA of the CDR3: TGTGCCTGTGACGACCCTCTGGGGGATACGACGGAACTCATCTTT.

This clone has a handful of counts. This DNA translates differently at residue 16 from the TCRdb protein, which is that of a much larger clone; a read error is likely, and the protein shown is the DNA's own translation. The J gene is TRDJ1, the V gene TRDV1, with a tentative D call TRDD3 (5 bases). TCRdb is silent on the J gene; assignment here came from matching the DNA to germline. The germline V and J ends were trimmed by 4 bases and 1 base, with 37 bases remaining between them. The germline CDR1 and CDR2 sequences are TSWWSYY and QGS. This CDR3 has 23 residues. For the CDR3, the DNA is TGTGCTCTTGGGGTCCGTAGGGGGGCGGCCCAAGAGGCGTATACTGCCCTCACCGATAAACTCATCTTT. It translates to CALGVRRGAAQEAYTALTDKLIF.

Comments on this clone: TCRdb shows a much larger clone's protein in place of this DNA's translation, and the two differ at residue 9, likely through a read error; the protein shown is translated from the DNA. The V gene is TRDV1, the J gene TRDJ1; weak D call: TRDD3 (5 bases). With 2 bases removed from V and 3 bases from J, the gap between germline ends came to 10 bases. Germline CDR1 TSWWSYY, CDR2 QGS. This CDR3 is built from 14 residues. CDR3 sequence: CALGEEDRPDKLIF. For the CDR3, the DNA is TGTGCTCTTGGGGAAGAGGATAGGCCCGATAAACTCATCTTT.